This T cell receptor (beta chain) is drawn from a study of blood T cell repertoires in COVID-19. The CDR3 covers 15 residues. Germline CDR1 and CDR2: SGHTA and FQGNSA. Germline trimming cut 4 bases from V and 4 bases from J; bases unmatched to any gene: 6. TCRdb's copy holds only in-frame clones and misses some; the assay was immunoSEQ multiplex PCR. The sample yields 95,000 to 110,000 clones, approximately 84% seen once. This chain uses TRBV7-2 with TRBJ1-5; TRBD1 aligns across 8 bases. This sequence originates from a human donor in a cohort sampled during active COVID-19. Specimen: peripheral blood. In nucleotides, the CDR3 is TGTGCCAGCAGCTCGCCGGGACAGGCGAATCAGCCCCAGCATTTT. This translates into CASSSPGQANQPQHF. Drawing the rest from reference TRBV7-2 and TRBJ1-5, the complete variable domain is GAGVSQSPSNKVTEKGKDVELRCDPISGHTALYWYRQSLGQGLEFLIYFQGNSAPDKSGLPSDRFSAERTGGSVSTLTIQRTQQEDSAVYLCASSSPGQANQPQHFGDGTRLSIL.